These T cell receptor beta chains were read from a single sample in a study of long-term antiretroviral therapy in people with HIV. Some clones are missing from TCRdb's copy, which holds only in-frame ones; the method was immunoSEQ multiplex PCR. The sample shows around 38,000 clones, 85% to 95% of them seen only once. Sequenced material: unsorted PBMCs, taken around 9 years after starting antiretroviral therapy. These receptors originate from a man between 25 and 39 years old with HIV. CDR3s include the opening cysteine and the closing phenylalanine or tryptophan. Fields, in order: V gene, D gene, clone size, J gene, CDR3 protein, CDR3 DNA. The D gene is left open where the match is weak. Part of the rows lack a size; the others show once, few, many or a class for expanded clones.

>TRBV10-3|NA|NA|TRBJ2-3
CAISGAGTDTQYF
TGTGCCATCAGTGGAGCGGGCACAGATACGCAGTATTTT
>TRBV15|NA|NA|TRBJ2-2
CATSRDRDGGELFF
TGTGCCACCAGCAGAGACAGGGACGGCGGGGAGCTGTTTTTT
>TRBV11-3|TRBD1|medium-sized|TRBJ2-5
CASSLGTGGGEETQYF
TGTGCCAGCAGCTTGGGGACAGGGGGTGGTGAAGAGACCCAGTACTTC
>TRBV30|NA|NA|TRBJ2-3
CAWSPLGGSLTDTQYF
TGTGCCTGGAGTCCACTGGGTGGCTCCCTCACAGATACGCAGTATTTT
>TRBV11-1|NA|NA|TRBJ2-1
CASSQESYNEQFF
TGTGCCAGCAGCCAAGAGTCCTACAATGAGCAGTTCTTC
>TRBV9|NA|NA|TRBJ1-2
CASSERGYGYTF
TGTGCCAGCAGCGAGAGGGGCTATGGCTACACCTTC
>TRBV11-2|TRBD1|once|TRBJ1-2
CASSSRTGPSRGYTF
TGTGCCAGCAGCTCCCGGACAGGCCCTTCGCGCGGCTACACCTTC
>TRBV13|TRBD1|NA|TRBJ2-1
CASSFWTGFNEQFF
TGTGCCAGCAGCTTTTGGACAGGGTTTAATGAGCAGTTCTTC
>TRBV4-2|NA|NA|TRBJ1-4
CASSQGGQNLGEKLFF
TGTGCCAGCAGCCAAGGGGGGCAAAACCTGGGTGAAAAACTGTTTTTT
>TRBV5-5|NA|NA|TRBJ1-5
CASSKGGQYSNQPQHF
TGTGCCAGCAGCAAGGGGGGTCAATATAGCAATCAGCCCCAGCATTTT
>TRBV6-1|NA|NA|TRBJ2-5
CASSVGSGTQYF
TGTGCCAGCAGTGTAGGGTCTGGGACCCAGTACTTC
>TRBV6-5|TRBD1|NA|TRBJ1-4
CASSYRGQGYEKLFF
TGTGCCAGCAGTTACAGGGGGCAGGGGTATGAAAAACTGTTTTTT
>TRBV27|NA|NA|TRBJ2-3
CASRSVDRSSTDTQYF
TGTGCCAGCAGAAGTGTGGACAGATCTAGCACAGATACGCAGTATTTT
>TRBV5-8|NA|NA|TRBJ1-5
CASYDYYSNQPQHF
TGTGCCAGCTATGATTATTATTCGAATCAGCCCCAGCATTTT
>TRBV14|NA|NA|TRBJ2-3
CASSHGPGNTQYF
TGTGCCAGCAGCCACGGGCCTGGGAATACGCAGTATTTT
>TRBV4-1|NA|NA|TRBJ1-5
CASSQPGVNQPQHF
TGCGCCAGCAGCCAACCAGGGGTTAATCAGCCCCAGCATTTT
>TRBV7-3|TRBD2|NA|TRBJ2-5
CASSSSGGAWETQYF
TGTGCCAGCAGCTCTAGCGGGGGGGCCTGGGAGACCCAGTACTTC
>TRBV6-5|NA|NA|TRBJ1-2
CASSSGPGYTF
TGTGCCAGCAGCTCGGGACCTGGCTACACCTTC
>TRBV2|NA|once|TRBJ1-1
CASSEATSGAYSNLRDTEAFF
TGTGCCAGCAGTGAGGCGACGTCGGGAGCTTACTCCAACCTACGGGACACTGAAGCTTTCTTT
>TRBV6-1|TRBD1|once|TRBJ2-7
CASSEALTWDSYYEQYF
TGTGCCAGCAGTGAAGCGCTCACTTGGGACAGTTACTACGAGCAGTACTTC
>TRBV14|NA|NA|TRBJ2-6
CASSHSSGANVLTF
TGTGCCAGCAGCCACAGCTCTGGGGCCAACGTCCTGACTTTC
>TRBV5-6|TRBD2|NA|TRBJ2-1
CASSLRLAGYNEQFF
TGTGCCAGCAGCTTGCGGCTAGCGGGATACAATGAGCAGTTCTTC
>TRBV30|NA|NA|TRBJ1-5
CAWSAQGVQPQHF
TGTGCCTGGAGTGCTCAGGGAGTTCAGCCCCAGCATTTT
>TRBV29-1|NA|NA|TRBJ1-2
CSVQGLGGYTF
TGCAGCGTTCAGGGGCTCGGTGGCTACACCTTC
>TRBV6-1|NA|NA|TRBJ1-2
CASRTGLNYGYTF
TGTGCCAGCAGGACGGGCCTAAACTATGGCTACACCTTC
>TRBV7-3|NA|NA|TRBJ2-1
CASSLTEGSYNEQFF
TGTGCCAGCAGCTTAACCGAGGGGTCCTACAATGAGCAGTTCTTC
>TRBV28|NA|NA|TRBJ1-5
CASSLYGQAGQPQHF
TGTGCCAGCAGTTTATACGGGCAGGCGGGTCAGCCCCAGCATTTT
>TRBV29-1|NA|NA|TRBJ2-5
CSVETGEETQYF
TGCAGCGTTGAAACAGGAGAAGAGACCCAGTACTTC
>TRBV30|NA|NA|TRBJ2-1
CAWKALVDEQFF
TGTGCCTGGAAAGCACTAGTCGATGAGCAGTTCTTC
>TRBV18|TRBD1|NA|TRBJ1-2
CASSPMDRGGYGYTF
TGTGCCAGCTCACCGATGGACAGGGGCGGGTATGGCTACACCTTC